This T cell receptor beta chain was sequenced during a study of shared clonotypes between healthy human individuals. Germline trimming cut 5 bases from V and 10 bases from J; bases unmatched to any gene: 12. CDR1 SEHNR and CDR2 FQNEAQ come from the germline V gene (reference sequence). CDR3 length equals 14 residues. Naive CD8 cells comprised CD45RO-negative, CCR7-positively selected cells, excluding terminally differentiated effector memory CD45RA+ cells. Profiling relied on immunoSEQ multiplex PCR, and the TCRdb table lists in-frame clones only, not all of them. The sample includes 750,000 to 1,000,000 clones, 80% to 95% of them seen just once. This clone was detected only once.

Sequenced: naive CD8+ T cells sorted from blood. The chain recombines TRBV7-9 with TRBJ2-5; 8 bases match TRBD1. This TCR was recovered from a man aged 25-45 years in good health. CDR3 protein: CASSQTGDKRVQYF. The CDR3 region has the DNA TGTGCCAGCAGCCAGACAGGGGACAAGAGGGTCCAGTACTTC.